One sample yielded the 27 T cell receptor beta chains listed below, sequenced in a study of identical twins. One entry per CDR3 protein results from TCRdb running MiXCR on the 5' RACE reads. This sample has 450,000 to 650,000 distinct CDR3 sequences, with 9.6% found just once. In addition, the sample was reused for a study of yellow fever vaccine responses in identical twins.

The sample consisted of PBMCs. The receptors shown here come from a woman aged 18-35 years in good health.

This clonotype appeared a few times. CDR3 bases: TGCAGTGCTAGAGATTTGCGGGAGGGGCGAGAGACCCAGTACTTC. This encodes CSARDLREGRETQYF. This chain joins TRBV20-1 and TRBJ2-5, with 9 bases lining up with TRBD2. The CDR3 contains 15 residues. Germline trimming cut 0 bases from V and 4 bases from J; bases unmatched to any gene: 6. From germline, CDR1 is DFQATT and CDR2 SNEGSKA (reference sequence).

This clonotype has just a few counts. The CDR3 nucleotides read TGCAGCGTTGTTAGCAGCTACAATGAGCAGTTCTTC. Translating it yields CSVVSSYNEQFF. The chain has TRBV29-1 and TRBJ2-1; D is undetermined. This CDR3 has 12 residues. The V and J ends lost 4 bases and 3 bases respectively, with 7 bases between them. The germline gives CDR1 SQVTM, CDR2 ANQGSEA.

The rearrangement links TRBV4-3 to TRBJ2-1, with D hard to call. Germline values: CDR1 LGHNA, CDR2 YSLEER. The CDR3 is made up of 12 amino acids. Trimming cost V 0 bases and J 11 bases, with 8 bases left between them. The CDR3 nucleotides read TGCGCCAGCAGCCAAGATTTTCTAAAGCAGTTCTTC. Translating it yields CASSQDFLKQFF.

The chain combines TRBV2 with TRBJ2-5; D is perhaps TRBD1 (6 bases). Trimming took off 7 bases at V and 1 base at J, with 13 bases between the two ends. The CDR3 covers 14 residues. Germline values: CDR1 SNHLY, CDR2 FYNNEI. CDR3 in DNA: TGTGCCAGCAAGGTATACAGGGTCCAAGAGACCCAGTACTTC. This encodes CASKVYRVQETQYF.

At least ten counts were recorded for this clonotype. V usage is TRBV29-1 and J usage is TRBJ2-1; D unclear. The CDR3 has 14 residues. The V gene's germline CDR1 is SQVTM and CDR2 ANQGSEA. Trimming pared 2 bases from V and 2 bases from J, leaving 10 bases between. The CDR3 DNA sequence: TGCAGCGTTGAAAGGTCAGCCACCTACAATGAGCAGTTCTTC. Amino acid sequence: CSVERSATYNEQFF.

The gene calls are TRBV20-1 and TRBJ2-5, with TRBD2 matching over 15 bases. The CDR3 totals 16 residues. Germline V CDR1 and CDR2: DFQATT, SNEGSKA (reference sequence). The trim removed 6 bases at V and 5 bases at J, leaving 10 bases unmatched. CDR3 amino acids: CSAKTGTSGGWETQYF. In nucleotides, the CDR3 is TGCAGTGCGAAGACCGGGACTAGCGGGGGGTGGGAGACCCAGTACTTC.

This clonotype occurred many times. The chain recombines TRBV11-2 with TRBJ2-7; unclear D gene. The V end was cut by 2 bases, the J end by 0 bases, with 11 bases between. Germline V gene data show CDR1 as SGHAT and CDR2 as FQNNGV. The CDR3 contains 15 residues. DNA for the CDR3: TGTGCCAGCAGCTTAAGTAGGGCGGTCTCCTACGAGCAGTACTTC. Amino acids: CASSLSRAVSYEQYF. The entire variable domain, with the rest obtained from reference TRBV11-2 and TRBJ2-7, is as follows: EAGVAQSPRYKIIEKRQSVAFWCNPISGHATLYWYQQILGQGPKLLIQFQNNGVVDDSQLPKDRFSAERLKGVDSTLKIQPAKLEDSAVYLCASSLSRAVSYEQYFGPGTRLTVT.

This clonotype showed up many times. The chain links TRBV5-5 to TRBJ2-2, with D maybe TRBD1 (6 bases). Germline values: CDR1 SGHKS, CDR2 YYEKEE (reference sequence). There are 16 residues in the CDR3. The V end was cut by 0 bases, the J end by 3 bases, with 12 bases between. The CDR3 protein is CASSLAQGLDTGELFF. In DNA, the CDR3 is TGTGCCAGCAGCTTGGCCCAGGGGTTGGACACCGGGGAGCTGTTTTTT. The complete variable domain, with remaining parts taken from reference TRBV5-5 and TRBJ2-2, reads DAGVTQSPTHLIKTRGQQVTLRCSPISGHKSVSWYQQVLGQGPQFIFQYYEKEERGRGNFPDRFSARQFPNYSSELNVNALLLGDSALYLCASSLAQGLDTGELFFGEGSRLTVL.

This chain uses TRBV20-1 with TRBJ2-3; 13 bases are shared with TRBD2. Germline CDR1 DFQATT, CDR2 SNEGSKA (reference sequence). V shed 0 bases, J shed 8 bases, and the junction held 11 bases outside the gene matches. This CDR3 is 17 amino acids long. The CDR3: CSARDSMRTSGSGTQYF. The DNA for the CDR3 is TGCAGTGCTAGAGATTCAATGCGGACTAGCGGGAGTGGTACGCAGTATTTT.

This clonotype has at least ten counts. This chain links TRBV15 with TRBJ2-7; a possible D gene is TRBD1 (6 bases). The germline V gene has CDR1 LNHNV and CDR2 YYDKDF (reference sequence). CDR3 length: 16 amino acids. Trimming pared 1 base from V and 2 bases from J, leaving 15 bases between. CDR3 in DNA: TGTGCCACCAGCAGAGTTGTGACAGGACGCGCCTACGAGCAGTACTTC. Translation: CATSRVVTGRAYEQYF.

This clonotype was found many times. The rearrangement uses TRBV16 and TRBJ2-3; 12 bases are a match to TRBD2. The germline gives CDR1 KGHSY, CDR2 FQNENV. J gave up 4 bases and V 5 bases, and 4 bases lay outside the gene matches. CDR3 size: 15 residues. CDR3 sequence reads: CASSSTSGRSDTQYF. The CDR3 nucleotides are TGTGCCAGCAGCTCCACTAGCGGGAGGTCAGATACGCAGTATTTT. Combining the CDR3 with reference TRBV16 and TRBJ2-3 gives the whole variable domain GEEVAQTPKHLVRGEGQKAKLYCAPIKGHSYVFWYQQVLKNEFKFLISFQNENVFDETGMPKERFSAKCLPNSPCSLEIQATKLEDSAVYFCASSSTSGRSDTQYFGPGTRLTVL.

This clonotype was picked up a small number of times. This chain links TRBV29-1 with TRBJ1-2; a possible D gene is TRBD1 (5 bases). The CDR3 sequence is 13 residues long. Trimming removed 3 bases at V and 3 bases at J, with 11 bases between. Per the germline V gene, CDR1 is SQVTM and CDR2 is ANQGSEA. DNA of the CDR3: TGCAGCGTTGAGTCCCAGGGAGACTATGGCTACACCTTC. It is translated as CSVESQGDYGYTF.

This clonotype was found many times. One junction end disagrees with the germline gene, perhaps due to a read error. This rearrangement joins TRBV12-3 or TRBV12-4 to TRBJ1-2; 7 bases match TRBD1. The CDR3 length is 12 residues. Here the CDR3 reads CATTGDNYGYTF. The CDR3 region has the DNA TGCGCGACTACAGGGGATAACTATGGCTACACCTTC.

In this sample, this clonotype turned up many times. This sequence joins TRBV28 and TRBJ2-1, with TRBD2 identical over 8 bases. The V gene end was trimmed by 5 bases and the J gene end by 3 bases; junction bases not matched to a gene: 6. The CDR3 covers 15 residues. Looked up from germline, CDR1 is MDHEN and CDR2 is SYDVKM. CDR3 in amino acids: CASSRGGTLYNEQFF. CDR3 DNA: TGTGCCAGCAGTCGGGGGGGTACCCTCTACAATGAGCAGTTCTTC. The whole variable domain, remainder taken from reference TRBV28 and TRBJ2-1, is DVKVTQSSRYLVKRTGEKVFLECVQDMDHENMFWYRQDPGLGLRLIYFSYDVKMKEKGDIPEGYSVSREKKERFSLILESASTNQTSMYLCASSRGGTLYNEQFFGPGTRLTVL.

In DNA, the CDR3 is TGTGCCAGCAGCTTAGCAGGGGTCAGGGGGCCTACCTACGAGCAGTACTTC. As protein: CASSLAGVRGPTYEQYF. This chain connects TRBV7-9 to TRBJ2-7, with 8 bases lining up with TRBD1. Germline lookup yields CDR1 SEHNR and CDR2 FQNEAQ (reference sequence). V lost 0 bases, J lost 2 bases, and 9 bases stayed unmatched. The CDR3 is 17 amino acids.

The chain is built from TRBV7-2 and TRBJ2-7, with a weak D call TRBD2 (5 bases). The CDR3 is 16 residues long. Looked up from germline, CDR1 is SGHTA and CDR2 is FQGNSA. The V end was cut by 3 bases, the J end by 4 bases, with 19 bases between. The CDR3 loop is CASSFPRGLGFYEQYF. The CDR3 DNA follows: TGTGCCAGCAGCTTCCCACGGGGTTTAGGTTTTTACGAGCAGTACTTC.

The CDR3 nucleotides are TGTGCCAGCAGTCCCCAGACTAGCGGGAGGGCCTACGAGCAGTACTTC. The encoded protein is CASSPQTSGRAYEQYF. The chain couples TRBV12-3 or TRBV12-4 to TRBJ2-7; TRBD2 aligns across 14 bases. Trimming took 5 bases from V and 2 from J; bases not matched to a gene: 5. This CDR3 comprises 16 residues.

This clonotype has only a few counts. The J gene is TRBJ2-3, the V gene TRBV4-2; 12 bases fit TRBD2. V lost 0 bases and J lost 9; bases outside the gene matches: 10. This CDR3 is 17 amino acids long. CDR1 and CDR2 from the germline V gene are LGHNA and YNFKEQ. CDR3 in amino acids: CASSQDPSSGGARTQYF. CDR3 nucleotide sequence: TGTGCCAGCAGCCAAGATCCCTCTAGCGGGGGGGCGCGGACGCAGTATTTT.

This chain links TRBV30 with TRBJ1-1, with D perhaps matching TRBD1 (6 bases). The CDR3 has 12 amino acids. Trimming left V 3 bases short and J 4 bases short, with 9 bases between. From germline, CDR1 is GTSNPN and CDR2 SVGIG (reference sequence). The CDR3 DNA reads as TGTGCCTGGAGCAGGGGACCCACTGAAGCTTTCTTT. Protein sequence: CAWSRGPTEAFF.

This clonotype was seen a few times. J is TRBJ2-1 and V is TRBV20-1, with 11 bases identical to TRBD1. The CDR3 consists of 15 residues. Trimming took 8 bases from V and 8 from J; bases not matched to a gene: 14. CDR1 and CDR2 from the germline V gene are DFQATT and SNEGSKA (reference sequence). CDR3 region: CSPSKGTGGKDEQFF. The CDR3 bases are TGCAGTCCGTCAAAGGGGACAGGGGGGAAGGATGAGCAGTTCTTC.

V gene TRBV6-2 or TRBV6-3 combines with J gene TRBJ1-1; no definite D call. V was trimmed by 2 bases and J by 1 base, leaving 11 bases between them. Germline V CDR1 and CDR2: MNHEY, SVGEGT. The CDR3 is 15 amino acids. CDR3 DNA sequence: TGTGCCAGCAGTTACGAGGTGGTACCGAACACTGAAGCTTTCTTT. It encodes CASSYEVVPNTEAFF.

This clonotype was found many times. The chain couples TRBV9 to TRBJ1-1; D gene unclear. Germline CDR1 and CDR2: SGDLS and YYNGEE. The germline V and J ends were trimmed by 5 bases and 4 bases, with 18 bases remaining between them. CDR3 length equals 15 residues. CDR3 coding DNA: TGTGCCAGCAGACACCCCGGAATGATGATCACTGAAGCTTTCTTT. It codes for CASRHPGMMITEAFF. The full variable domain, its missing parts supplied by reference TRBV9 and TRBJ1-1, is DSGVTQTPKHLITATGQRVTLRCSPRSGDLSVYWYQQSLDQGLQFLIQYYNGEERAKGNILERFSAQQFPDLHSELNLSSLELGDSALYFCASRHPGMMITEAFFGQGTRLTVV.

Only a few counts were recorded for this clonotype. The genes are TRBV12-3 or TRBV12-4 and TRBJ2-7; D remains unclear. The CDR3 runs to 13 residues. V dropped 11 bases and J dropped 1 base, with 15 bases sitting between them. The CDR3 nucleotides read TGTGCCTCCTCCTCGAGTTTGTCCTACGAGCAGTACTTC. It codes for CASSSSLSYEQYF.

This clonotype has a count of ten or more. The V call is TRBV5-1, the J call TRBJ2-1; the D call may be TRBD1 or TRBD2 (5 bases each). The CDR3 runs to 15 residues. Trimming left V 0 bases short and J 8 bases short, with 15 bases between. Germline values: CDR1 SGHRS, CDR2 YFSETQ. CDR3 residues: CASSLEGVNSDEQFF. The CDR3 bases are TGCGCCAGCAGCTTGGAAGGGGTGAATAGCGATGAGCAGTTCTTC.

This clonotype occurred many times. The chain has TRBV10-3 and TRBJ2-3; tentative D call: TRBD1 (6 bases). CDR1 and CDR2 from the germline V gene are ENHRY and SYGVKD. This CDR3 has 14 amino acids. V lost 2 bases and J lost 2, with 8 bases in between. The CDR3 bases are TGTGCCATCAGTGAGGGACAGAACACAGATACGCAGTATTTT. Translated, it gives CAISEGQNTDTQYF.

The V and J genes are TRBV10-3 and TRBJ2-1; TRBD1 or TRBD2 may be the D gene (5 bases each). CDR1 ENHRY and CDR2 SYGVKD come from the germline V gene. V shed 11 bases and J shed 6 bases, with 14 bases lying between them. The CDR3 covers 12 residues. The CDR3 DNA sequence: TGTGCCGTTGAGGGGATATCCAATGAGCAGTTCTTC. This codes for CAVEGISNEQFF.

This clonotype was detected ten times or more. The J gene is TRBJ2-1, the V gene TRBV28; 7 nucleotides line up with TRBD2. Germline loops: CDR1 MDHEN, CDR2 SYDVKM. The CDR3 sequence is 17 residues long. The junction had 12 bases not matched to a gene; V was cut back by 6 bases and J by 1 base. Here the CDR3 DNA reads TGTGCCAGCAGCTTCGCTTGGCTAGCGGCTTCCTACAATGAGCAGTTCTTC. Protein sequence: CASSFAWLAASYNEQFF. The entire variable domain, with the rest obtained from reference TRBV28 and TRBJ2-1, is as follows: DVKVTQSSRYLVKRTGEKVFLECVQDMDHENMFWYRQDPGLGLRLIYFSYDVKMKEKGDIPEGYSVSREKKERFSLILESASTNQTSMYLCASSFAWLAASYNEQFFGPGTRLTVL.